Listed here are 18 T cell receptor beta chains from one sample, sequenced in a study of blood T cells in healthy people across ages. Sample-barcoded 5' priming and a J-beta primer mix drove a second PCR of about 7 to 11 cycles. From the 5' RACE reads, TCRdb called clonotypes with MiXCR, one entry per CDR3 protein. The sample shows about 670,000 distinct CDR3 sequences, approximately 52% of them seen only once. The sample was blood. The receptors shown here come from a woman older than 75 in good health.

The chain has TRBV10-3 and TRBJ2-3, with a possible D match to TRBD2 (6 bases). Trimming took 3 bases from V and 4 from J, leaving 17 bases between them. This CDR3 has 16 residues. Germline lookup yields CDR1 ENHRY and CDR2 SYGVKD. The CDR3 DNA reads as TGTGCCATCAGTGATAGTCTAGCGAGGGGCGCAGATACGCAGTATTTT. Its protein is CAISDSLARGADTQYF.

This chain links TRBV28 with TRBJ2-4, with D perhaps TRBD2 (6 bases). Near its end, the DNA agrees better with TRBJ2-7, so the J call may be wrong. Per germline, CDR1 MDHEN and CDR2 SYDVKM. This CDR3 comprises 14 residues. In DNA form, the CDR3 reads TGTGCCAGCAGTTTACTAGCGCCGGCCTACGAGCAGTACTTC. Its protein is CASSLLAPAYEQYF.

As for this clonotype: A much larger clone lies a single base off, so this may be a read error. The V gene is TRBV5-1, the J gene TRBJ2-7, with D maybe TRBD2 (6 bases). The V end lost 0 bases, the J end lost 7 bases, and 14 bases lay between the germline ends. From germline, CDR1 is SGHRS and CDR2 YFSETQ. The CDR3 is 14 residues long. The CDR3 protein is CASSLVGGSNEQYF. DNA for the CDR3: TGCGCCAGCAGCTTGGTGGGGGGAAGCAATGAGCAGTACTTC.

The chain joins TRBV20-1 to TRBJ2-5; D may be TRBD1 (6 bases). V was cut by 5 bases and J by 0 bases, with 16 bases left in between. The germline gives CDR1 DFQATT, CDR2 SNEGSKA (reference sequence). CDR3 size: 15 residues. CDR3 in amino acids: CSARQADNDQETQYF. The DNA of the CDR3 is TGCAGTGCTCGACAGGCCGATAATGACCAAGAGACCCAGTACTTC.

A note on this clonotype: Just one base apart from a much larger clone, this may be a read error. The chain carries TRBV3-1 and TRBJ2-5, with TRBD2 matching 8 bases. The DNA end lines up better with TRBJ2-7; the J call may be wrong. Per germline, CDR1 LGHDT and CDR2 YNNKEL (reference sequence). CDR3 length: 13 residues. The CDR3 region is CASSVGTSREQYF. The CDR3 DNA is TGTGCCAGCAGCGTAGGGACTAGTCGCGAGCAGTACTTC.

This clonotype occurred many times. The chain links TRBV6-6 to TRBJ2-2, with 10 bases identical to TRBD1. The CDR3 totals 15 residues. Germline loops: CDR1 MNHNY, CDR2 SVGAGI (reference sequence). V was pared by 8 bases and J by 2 bases, with 5 bases of the junction left unmatched. CDR3 sequence reads: CASWTGGFNTGELFF. CDR3 nucleotide sequence: TGTGCCAGCTGGACAGGGGGATTCAACACCGGGGAGCTGTTTTTT.

This clonotype was detected many times. The chain has TRBV24-1 and TRBJ1-2; unclear D gene. The CDR3 has 13 amino acids. Germline V gene lookup returns CDR1 KGHDR and CDR2 SFDVKD. With 1 base removed from V and 8 bases from J, the gap between germline ends came to 10 bases. CDR3 residues: CATSDFGGGGYTF. In DNA form, the CDR3 reads TGTGCCACCAGTGATTTCGGCGGAGGAGGCTACACCTTC.

Many counts were recorded for this clonotype. For the CDR3, the DNA is TGTGCCAGCAGCTTTGGTCTAGCGGGAGTTTCCTACGAGCAGTACTTC. Amino acids: CASSFGLAGVSYEQYF. This chain links TRBV7-2 with TRBJ2-7; 10 bases fit TRBD2. The ends lost 3 bases at V and 1 base at J; junction bases unmatched: 6. The CDR3 totals 16 residues. Germline assignment: CDR1 SGHTA and CDR2 FQGNSA. Combining the CDR3 with reference TRBV7-2 and TRBJ2-7 gives the whole variable domain GAGVSQSPSNKVTEKGKDVELRCDPISGHTALYWYRQSLGQGLEFLIYFQGNSAPDKSGLPSDRFSAERTGGSVSTLTIQRTQQEDSAVYLCASSFGLAGVSYEQYFGPGTRLTVT.

The chain couples TRBV11-2 to TRBJ2-7, with D uncertain. Germline values: CDR1 SGHAT, CDR2 FQNNGV. The length of the CDR3 is 13 residues. Deletions cut 2 bases from V and 7 bases from J, with 12 bases between. The CDR3 protein is CASSLRAGNEQYF. DNA for the CDR3: TGTGCCAGCAGCTTAAGGGCCGGCAATGAGCAGTACTTC.

V gene TRBV29-1 combines with J gene TRBJ2-3; D call uncertain. The germline V gene has CDR1 SQVTM and CDR2 ANQGSEA. CDR3 length equals 11 residues. The ends were cut back, 7 bases at V and 6 bases at J, with 11 bases in the middle. CDR3 residues: CSGGFADTQYF. CDR3 coding DNA: TGCAGCGGGGGATTTGCCGATACGCAGTATTTT.

The rearrangement links TRBV27 to TRBJ1-2, with a tentative D call TRBD1 (6 bases). V was cut by 5 bases and J by 3 bases, with 10 bases left in between. The CDR3 consists of 13 residues. The germline V gene encodes CDR1 MNHEY and CDR2 SMNVEV (reference sequence). The CDR3 nucleotides are TGTGCCAGCAGTCCTTCAGGGGACTATGGCTACACCTTC. Protein: CASSPSGDYGYTF.

V usage is TRBV5-1 and J usage is TRBJ2-4, with 13 bases lining up with TRBD2. The J call may not be correct, given that the DNA end is closer to TRBJ2-5. The CDR3 is 16 amino acids. Germline V gives CDR1 SGHRS, CDR2 YFSETQ. CDR3 bases: TGCGCCAGCAGCCCCGTGGGACTAGCGGGGAAAGAGACCCAGTACTTC. This gives the protein CASSPVGLAGKETQYF.

Concerning this clonotype itself: Just one base apart from a much larger clone, this may be a read error. The gene calls are TRBV15 and TRBJ2-3; the D is unclear. Germline loops: CDR1 LNHNV, CDR2 YYDKDF (reference sequence). Deletions cut 0 bases from V and 8 bases from J, with 12 bases between. The CDR3 consists of 14 residues. The CDR3 DNA is TGTGCCACCAGCAGAGATATCGCGGAAGGTACGCAGTATTTT. Its translation is CATSRDIAEGTQYF.

The chain is built from TRBV5-1 and TRBJ1-1, with unresolved D. Germline V gene sequence: CDR1 SGHRS, CDR2 YFSETQ. The CDR3 is 15 residues long. Trimming cost V 5 bases and J 0 bases, with 14 bases left between them. CDR3 residues: CASRIDTSMNTEAFF. CDR3 DNA sequence: TGCGCCAGCAGAATCGACACTTCCATGAACACTGAAGCTTTCTTT. The whole variable domain, remainder taken from reference TRBV5-1 and TRBJ1-1, is KAGVTQTPRYLIKTRGQQVTLSCSPISGHRSVSWYQQTPGQGLQFLFEYFSETQRNKGNFPGRFSGRQFSNSRSEMNVSTLELGDSALYLCASRIDTSMNTEAFFGQGTRLTVV.

V usage is TRBV25-1 and J usage is TRBJ2-2; 8 bases line up with TRBD1. With V trimmed by 3 bases and J by 4 bases, 4 bases remained unmatched. The CDR3 has 15 residues. In germline, CDR1 is MGHDK, CDR2 SYGVNS. This CDR3 is CASSDGQGVTGELFF. The DNA for the CDR3 is TGTGCCAGCAGTGACGGACAGGGCGTCACCGGGGAGCTGTTTTTT.

V is TRBV2 and J is TRBJ2-1; D ambiguous. Germline V gene lookup returns CDR1 SNHLY and CDR2 FYNNEI. The CDR3 contains 16 residues. Trimming pared 2 bases from V and 0 bases from J, leaving 11 bases between. The CDR3: CASSEIRRASYNEQFF. In DNA form, the CDR3 reads TGTGCCAGCAGTGAAATCAGACGAGCCTCCTACAATGAGCAGTTCTTC.

CDR3 nucleotide sequence: TGTGCCAGCAGTCAACTGGCAGTTTCACCCCTCCACTTT. Encoded protein: CASSQLAVSPLHF. This sequence joins TRBV3-1 and TRBJ1-6; no definite D call. CDR3 length: 13 residues. V lost 6 bases and J lost 9, with 12 bases in between. Germline CDR1 and CDR2: LGHDT and YNNKEL (reference sequence).

The chain joins TRBV20-1 to TRBJ2-3, with 8 bases fitting TRBD2. The CDR3 has 14 amino acids. V lost 3 bases to trimming and J lost 2 bases; unmatched junction nucleotides: 4. Per germline, CDR1 DFQATT and CDR2 SNEGSKA (reference sequence). CDR3 amino acids: CSARTSANTDTQYF. In DNA, the CDR3 is TGCAGTGCTAGGACTAGCGCCAACACAGATACGCAGTATTTT.